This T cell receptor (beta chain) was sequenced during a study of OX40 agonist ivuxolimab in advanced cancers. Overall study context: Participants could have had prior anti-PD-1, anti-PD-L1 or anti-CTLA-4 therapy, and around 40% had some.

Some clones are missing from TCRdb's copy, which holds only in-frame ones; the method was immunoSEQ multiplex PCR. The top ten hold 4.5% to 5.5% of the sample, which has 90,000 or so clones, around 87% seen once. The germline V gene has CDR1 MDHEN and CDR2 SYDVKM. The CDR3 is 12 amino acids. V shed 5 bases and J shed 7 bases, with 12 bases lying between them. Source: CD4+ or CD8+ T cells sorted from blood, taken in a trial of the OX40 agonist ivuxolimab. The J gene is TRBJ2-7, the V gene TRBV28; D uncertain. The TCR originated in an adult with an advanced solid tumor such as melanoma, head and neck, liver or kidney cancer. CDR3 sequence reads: CASSPFTGEQYF. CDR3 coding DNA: TGTGCCAGCAGTCCCTTCACTGGGGAGCAGTACTTC.